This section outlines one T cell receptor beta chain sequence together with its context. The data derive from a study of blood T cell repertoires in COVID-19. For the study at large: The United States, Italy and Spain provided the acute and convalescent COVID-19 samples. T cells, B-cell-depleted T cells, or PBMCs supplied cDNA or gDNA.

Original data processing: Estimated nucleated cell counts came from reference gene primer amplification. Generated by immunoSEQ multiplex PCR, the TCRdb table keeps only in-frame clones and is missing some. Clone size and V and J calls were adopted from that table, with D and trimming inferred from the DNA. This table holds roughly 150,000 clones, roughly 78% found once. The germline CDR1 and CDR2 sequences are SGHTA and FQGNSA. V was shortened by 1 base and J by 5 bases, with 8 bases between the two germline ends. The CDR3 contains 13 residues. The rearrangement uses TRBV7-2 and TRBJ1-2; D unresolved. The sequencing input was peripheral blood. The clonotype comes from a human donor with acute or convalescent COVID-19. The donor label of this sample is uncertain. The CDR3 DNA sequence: TGTGCCAGCAGCTTAGTACAGCTGTATGGCTACACCTTC. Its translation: CASSLVQLYGYTF.